Listed here is a single TCR beta chain. The sample is drawn from a study of T cell changes during pregnancy in multiple sclerosis. TCRdb's table, derived via immunoSEQ multiplex PCR, lists solely in-frame clones and lacks some. The sample has about 48,000 clones, approximately 93% seen once; the top ten hold roughly 0.5%. The junction had 4 bases not matched to a gene; V was cut back by 2 bases and J by 1 base. Per germline, CDR1 SGDLS and CDR2 YYNGEE. This CDR3 is built from 15 residues. The receptor comes from a female donor with multiple sclerosis, enrolled in a pregnancy study. The V call is TRBV9, the J call TRBJ2-7; TRBD1 matches 9 bases. The sequenced sample was CD4+ T cells from peripheral blood mononuclear cells, obtained in the first trimester of pregnancy. CDR3 DNA: TGTGCCAGCAGCGTCGGACAGGGGCTATCCTACGAGCAGTACTTC. It translates to CASSVGQGLSYEQYF.